This T cell receptor beta chain is drawn from a study of OX40 agonist ivuxolimab in advanced cancers. With regard to the full study: Ivuxolimab was an agonistic, fully human IgG2 monoclonal antibody directed against OX40 (CD134), a costimulatory receptor. The point of sequencing TCRbeta in the periphery was to test whether ivuxolimab changed TCR sequence diversity and drove clonal T-cell expansion. Prior anti-PD-1, anti-PD-L1 or anti-CTLA-4 therapy was permitted, and checkpoint inhibitors had been received by around 40% of dose-escalation patients. Three dose-escalation patients achieved partial responses, one with hepatocellular carcinoma and two with cutaneous melanoma. The paper describes the monotherapy dose-escalation part (N ≈ 51 patients) of the phase I trial of ivuxolimab. Intravenous ivuxolimab was administered to patients every 2 weeks at six dose levels: 0.01, 0.1, 0.3, 1.5, 3 and 10 mg/kg. The dose-escalation cohort was almost 85% male with a mean age of approximately 60 years, ranging from 23 to 79. Of the 50 to 55 patients in dose escalation, some 20 had hepatocellular carcinoma, some 15 had melanoma, 9 had renal cell carcinoma and 9 had head and neck cancer. Study-wide findings and limitations: The antigen specificity of the peripheral T cells that underwent clonal expansion was not determined. At doses of 0.1 to 3.0 mg/kg, clonal expansion of both CD4+ and CD8+ blood T cells was observed from baseline to week 6. On average, CD8+ T cells showed more expanded clones than CD4+ T cells after ivuxolimab. Partial responders in the 0.1-3.0 mg/kg groups had among the lowest normalized peripheral clonal expansion, especially among CD8+ T cells. Low levels of normalized T-cell clonal expansion were also seen in some patients who did not respond.

Concerning this clone itself: Its specific antigen is unknown. Base qualities were left out, and no much larger clone turns up one base away.

CDR1 and CDR2 (SGHTA, FQGNSA) derive from the germline V gene. The junction carries 7 bases between V and J, which are trimmed by 4 bases and 4 bases respectively. Taken from cysteine to phenylalanine, the CDR3 has 12 residues. CDR3 DNA only is kept here, 36 bases in frame from base 1. To sequence the TCRbeta CDR3 region, genomic DNA was isolated from the sorted cells. The immunoSEQ Assay was used to sequence the TCRbeta CDR3 regions. The table comes from immuneACCESS by way of TCRdb, which keeps in-frame sequences with V and J called. Part of the clones is missing from these tables; in studies checked, under half for an unresolved V gene and the rest for unknown reasons. Present in this sample are 65,000 to 80,000 clones, just under 95% of which were seen just once. The top ten clones comprise approximately 11% of the sample. Patients with autoimmune disease history or receiving systemic immunosuppression were excluded from the trial. Peripheral blood for TCR sequencing was drawn from every dose cohort at baseline, at cycle 4 day 1 and at cycle 7 day 1. Samples came from an open-label, multicenter, first-in-human phase I dose-escalation trial of ivuxolimab. Adults with locally advanced or metastatic melanoma, renal cell carcinoma, hepatocellular carcinoma or head and neck squamous cell carcinoma were enrolled in the trial. Before TCR sequencing, CD4+ T cells and CD8+ T cells were sorted from peripheral blood as separate populations.

The chain employs TRBV7-2 and TRBJ2-5, with the identity of the D gene unclear. This TCR was recovered from an adult with an advanced solid tumor such as melanoma, head and neck, liver or kidney cancer. Sequencing was performed on CD4+ or CD8+ T cells sorted from blood, taken in a trial of the OX40 agonist ivuxolimab. The nucleotide sequence reads as follows: TGTGCCAGCAGCTCCCCTGGAGAGACCCAGTACTTC. Its translation is CASSSPGETQYF.